Below, one TCR beta chain is given with its context. Its antigen is unidentified. Assay: immunoSEQ multiplex PCR; the TCRdb copy retains only in-frame clones and omits some. This table holds about 18,000 clones, around 55% found once. Treatment meaning: 15 Gy SBRT to primary tumor, nephrectomy 4 weeks later. Nephrectomy followed 15 Gy stereotactic body radiation by 4 weeks. The entry originates in a study of radiation and T cells in renal cell carcinoma. Points from the study as a whole: Compared with controls, irradiated tumors showed greater TCR clonality. Dominant CDR3 motifs occupied more repertoire in irradiated than control tumors.

The CDR3 contains 11 residues. Trimming removed 2 bases at V and 1 base at J, with 2 bases between. From germline, CDR1 is GTSNPN and CDR2 SVGIG (reference sequence). The rearrangement joins TRBV30 to TRBJ1-1; D uncertain. The sequence derives from a man aged 45 to 65 with renal cell carcinoma. The sequenced sample was tumor tissue, obtained from a patient whose treatment included radiotherapy and nephrectomy. In DNA form, the CDR3 reads TGTGCCTGGAGTCGGAACACTGAAGCTTTCTTT. Protein sequence: CAWSRNTEAFF.